This entry concerns a single TCR beta chain. The data were obtained in a study of T cell repertoires in cytomegalovirus infection. TCRdb re-called the reads with MiXCR, one entry per CDR3 protein. The table lists 490,000 or so distinct CDR3 sequences, 11% of them singletons. The germline gives CDR1 MNHEY, CDR2 SVGEGT. The CDR3 is 14 residues long. V was pared by 6 bases and J by 0 bases, with 12 bases between. The source of this sequence is a human donor in good health (CMV status not recorded). Some clones in this sample may be carry-over from other donors' samples. The sequenced sample was PBMCs. J is TRBJ2-7 and V is TRBV6-2 or TRBV6-3; D unresolved. CDR3 sequence (DNA): TGTGCCAGCAGCGGCATGACGGCCTCCTACGAGCAGTACTTC. Translated, it gives CASSGMTASYEQYF.